This TCR beta chain was identified in a study of graft-versus-host responses after intestinal transplantation. The protocol was immunoSEQ multiplex PCR, while the TCRdb copy is restricted to in-frame clones and leaves out a portion. Of 55,000 to 65,000 clones in the sample, approximately 94% are singletons; the top ten hold about 0.4%. The study, taken as a whole, reports: GvH clones appeared in recipient marrow, some first in ileum or blood. Early post-transplant HvG declines tracked with peak circulating GvH clone levels.

Comments on this clone: Its target is unknown.

Trimming cost V 3 bases and J 4 bases, with 10 bases left between them. Germline V gives CDR1 LNHDA, CDR2 SQIVND (reference sequence). The CDR3 extends over 14 amino acids. V gene TRBV19 combines with J gene TRBJ1-3; unclear D gene. This clonotype was obtained from a human donor who was the organ donor for an intestinal transplant. The sample consisted of unstimulated CD4+ T cells sorted from spleen or lymph node cells, taken before transplant. The CDR3 DNA is TGTGCCAGTAGTATGCCCAATCGCGGAAACACCATATATTTT. Protein product: CASSMPNRGNTIYF.